This T cell receptor beta chain was sequenced in a study of Ad26.COV2.S vaccination and SARS-CoV-2 variants. About the research overall: Trial arm assignment for the donor was COV1001 Ad26.COV2.S. Findings and caveats of the study: Those who received vaccine or placebo ended up with similar non-spike TCR breadth.

Clones were sequenced by immunoSEQ multiplex PCR, and TCRdb holds only the in-frame ones, with some missing. Of about 350,000 clones in the sample, approximately 90% were seen once. Described treatment: roughly 20 received Ad26.COV2.S at low or high dose, single or two shots; roughly 5 received placebo; per-sample allocation not given. Vaccine and placebo recipients were sampled on day 63 after the first injection. Donor was an adult aged 18-55 years in Boston. Ad26 vector vaccine expressed Wuhan-strain SARS-CoV-2 spike. In the case of this clone: As yet, its antigen is unknown.

This CDR3 has 15 residues. The trim removed 6 bases at V and 1 base at J, leaving 8 bases unmatched. CDR1 MNHEY and CDR2 SMNVEV come from the germline V gene (reference sequence). This TCR was recovered from a person aged 18-65 years who received the Ad26.COV2.S COVID-19 vaccine or a placebo. The sequencing used peripheral blood, collected in a trial of Ad26.COV2.S vaccine versus placebo. The chain joins TRBV27 to TRBJ1-1, with 7 bases identical to TRBD1. The CDR3 reads CASRTRGQKNTEAFF. DNA of the CDR3: TGTGCCAGCAGGACCCGGGGACAGAAGAACACTGAAGCTTTCTTT.